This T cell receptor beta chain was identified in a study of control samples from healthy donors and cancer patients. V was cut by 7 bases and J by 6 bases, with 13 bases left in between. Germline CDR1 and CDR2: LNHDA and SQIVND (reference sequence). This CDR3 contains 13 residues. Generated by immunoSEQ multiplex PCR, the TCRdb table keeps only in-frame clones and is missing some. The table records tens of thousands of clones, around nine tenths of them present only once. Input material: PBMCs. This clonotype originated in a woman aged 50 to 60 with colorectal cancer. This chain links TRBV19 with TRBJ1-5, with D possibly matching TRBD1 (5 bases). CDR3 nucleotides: TGTGCCAGTACGGGGCGGGGTAGTCAGCCCCAGCATTTT. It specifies CASTGRGSQPQHF.